The 20 T cell receptor beta chains below all came from one sample that was sequenced in a study of shared clonotypes between healthy human individuals. Naive CD8 cells lacked CD45RO, underwent positive selection for CCR7 and left out terminally differentiated effector memory CD45RA+ cells. Assay: immunoSEQ multiplex PCR; the TCRdb copy retains only in-frame clones and omits some. The sample lists around 580,000 clones, nearly 98% seen once, with 0.3% in the top ten. What was sequenced was naive CD8+ T cells sorted from blood. The receptors come from a man aged 25 to 40 in good health.

The V call is TRBV5-1, the J call TRBJ2-7, with unresolved D. V was clipped by 2 bases and J by 0 bases, with 9 bases between them. Germline CDR1 SGHRS, CDR2 YFSETQ. The CDR3 totals 14 residues. The CDR3 sequence: CASSFRSFSYEQYF. DNA for the CDR3: TGCGCCAGCAGCTTCCGCAGCTTCTCCTACGAGCAGTACTTC.

The rearrangement joins TRBV2 to TRBJ2-3; possibly TRBD2 for D (6 bases). With 1 base removed from V and 5 bases from J, the gap between germline ends came to 10 bases. Germline V gene data show CDR1 as SNHLY and CDR2 as FYNNEI. CDR3 length equals 14 residues. CDR3 protein: CASSEVHGGDTQYF. The CDR3 DNA sequence: TGTGCCAGCAGTGAAGTCCACGGGGGAGATACGCAGTATTTT.

The gene calls are TRBV6-1 and TRBJ2-7; either TRBD1 or TRBD2 may supply D (5 bases each). The CDR3 contains 12 residues. The germline CDR1 and CDR2 sequences are MNHNS and SASEGT. V shed 2 bases and J shed 5 bases, with 7 bases lying between them. CDR3 sequence (DNA): TGTGCCAGCAGTGAAAGAGGGGACGAGCAGTACTTC. Its protein product is CASSERGDEQYF.

The CDR3 DNA reads TGTGCCAGCAGCTTATTTAGCGGGAGTGTCAATGAGCAGTTCTTC. This encodes CASSLFSGSVNEQFF. The chain joins TRBV11-2 to TRBJ2-1; 9 bases agree with TRBD2. CDR1 is SGHAT and CDR2 is FQNNGV in the germline V gene. The CDR3 runs 15 residues. Germline trimming cut 2 bases from V and 6 bases from J; bases unmatched to any gene: 5.

The chain combines TRBV27 with TRBJ2-7; 7 nucleotides line up with TRBD1. This CDR3 has 14 residues. Per the germline V gene, CDR1 is MNHEY and CDR2 is SMNVEV (reference sequence). Trimming took 2 bases from V and 5 from J; bases not matched to a gene: 6. The CDR3 nucleotides are TGTGCCAGCAGTTTACTGGAGACAGGGAACGAGCAGTACTTC. Encoded protein: CASSLLETGNEQYF.

V usage is TRBV29-1 and J usage is TRBJ2-2; 13 nucleotides agree with TRBD2. Germline CDR1 is SQVTM and CDR2 is ANQGSEA. The CDR3 has 14 residues. V shed 7 bases, J shed 4 bases, and the junction held 3 bases outside the gene matches. CDR3 sequence (DNA): TGCAGCGCCAGACTAGCGGGAGGCACCGGGGAGCTGTTTTTT. This gives the protein CSARLAGGTGELFF.

A single count supports this clone. V and J are TRBV11-2 and TRBJ2-7; no firm D call. Germline-derived CDR1 and CDR2 are SGHAT and FQNNGV. V lost 5 bases, J lost 3 bases, and 14 bases lay in between. This CDR3 comprises 14 residues. The CDR3 region has the DNA TGTGCCAGCAGCCCCCGTCCAAAGAACTACGAGCAGTACTTC. This sequence encodes CASSPRPKNYEQYF.

This rearrangement joins TRBV29-1 to TRBJ2-3; TRBD2 matches 9 bases. The CDR3 extends over 14 amino acids. After removal of 4 bases from V and 0 bases from J, the junction contained 2 bases not matched to a gene. Germline V CDR1 and CDR2: SQVTM, ANQGSEA. The CDR3 sequence is CSVASGISTDTQYF. The DNA of the CDR3 is TGCAGCGTTGCTAGCGGGATCAGCACAGATACGCAGTATTTT.

The chain links TRBV29-1 to TRBJ2-1, with D possibly being TRBD2 (6 bases). The CDR3 is 15 residues long. The V end was cut by 1 base, the J end by 0 bases, with 10 bases between. Germline assignment: CDR1 SQVTM and CDR2 ANQGSEA. Here the CDR3 reads CSVEVRRGSYNEQFF. Written as DNA, the CDR3 is TGCAGCGTTGAAGTCAGGAGGGGCTCCTACAATGAGCAGTTCTTC.

The rearrangement links TRBV5-5 to TRBJ2-1, with D maybe TRBD1 (6 bases). The CDR3 is 12 amino acids. The V end was cut by 3 bases, the J end by 8 bases, with 9 bases between. The germline V gene has CDR1 SGHKS and CDR2 YYEKEE (reference sequence). CDR3 loop: CASSYRVDEQFF. In nucleotides, the CDR3 is TGTGCCAGCAGCTACAGGGTGGATGAGCAGTTCTTC.

The rearrangement uses TRBV7-8 and TRBJ2-1, with 9 bases fitting TRBD1. CDR1 is SGHVS, CDR2 FQNEAQ, per germline. The V gene end was trimmed by 4 bases and the J gene end by 5 bases; junction bases not matched to a gene: 9. The CDR3 runs to 16 residues. CDR3 protein: CASSYPRQGVDNEQFF. The CDR3 nucleotides read TGTGCCAGCAGCTATCCGAGACAGGGGGTTGACAATGAGCAGTTCTTC.

This rearrangement joins TRBV19 to TRBJ2-7; weak D call: TRBD2 (6 bases). In germline, CDR1 is LNHDA, CDR2 SQIVND (reference sequence). Between the trimmed V and J ends, which lost 5 bases and 4 bases, there was a span of 12 bases. This CDR3 is 13 amino acids long. The CDR3 DNA follows: TGTGCCAGTAGTCTAACGCGGGGTTACGAGCAGTACTTC. Protein: CASSLTRGYEQYF.

The chain links TRBV11-1 to TRBJ2-3; 7 bases fit TRBD1. The germline V gene has CDR1 SGHAT and CDR2 FQDESV (reference sequence). The CDR3 length is 12 residues. V trimming: 7 bases; J trimming: 4 bases; junction bases outside the gene matches: 2. CDR3 bases: TGTGCCAGCAAACAGGGGCCAGATACGCAGTATTTT. This sequence encodes CASKQGPDTQYF.

The sample holds a few counts of this clone. The chain links TRBV4-1 to TRBJ2-1; D perhaps matches TRBD2 (6 bases). There are 16 residues in the CDR3. V lost 10 bases and J 0 bases, leaving 19 bases between the germline ends. The germline CDR1 and CDR2 sequences are MGHRA and YSYEKL. In DNA, the CDR3 is TGCGCCACTACCGAGGAGGGAGAAGGCTCCTACAATGAGCAGTTCTTC. This codes for CATTEEGEGSYNEQFF.

This rearrangement joins TRBV29-1 to TRBJ2-5, with D possibly being TRBD1 or TRBD2 (5 bases each). Germline values: CDR1 SQVTM, CDR2 ANQGSEA. The length of the CDR3 is 15 residues. The V end lost 2 bases, the J end lost 2 bases, and 15 bases lay between the germline ends. CDR3 protein: CSVERDGPRQETQYF. As DNA, the CDR3 is TGCAGCGTTGAAAGGGACGGTCCACGACAAGAGACCCAGTACTTC.

The rearrangement joins TRBV6-1 to TRBJ2-7; D perhaps matches TRBD2 (6 bases). V was pared by 4 bases and J by 4 bases, with 17 bases between. Germline-derived CDR1 and CDR2 are MNHNS and SASEGT. The CDR3 loop spans 15 amino acids. The CDR3 is CASSGPWREEYEQYF. The CDR3 bases are TGTGCCAGCAGTGGCCCGTGGAGGGAGGAGTACGAGCAGTACTTC.

This chain connects TRBV11-2 to TRBJ2-1, with TRBD1 identical over 7 bases. From germline, CDR1 is SGHAT and CDR2 FQNNGV. The trim removed 0 bases at V and 7 bases at J, leaving 6 bases unmatched. The CDR3 has 15 amino acids. In DNA form, the CDR3 reads TGTGCCAGCAGCTTAGAGACAGGGTCTAGGAATGAGCAGTTCTTC. Amino acid sequence: CASSLETGSRNEQFF.

This clone was seen only once. The chain combines TRBV6-5 with TRBJ2-7; D gene uncertain. Germline CDR1 MNHEY, CDR2 SVGAGI. Trimming shortened V by 0 bases and J by 2 bases, and 11 bases separated the two germline ends. This CDR3 region has 15 residues. The CDR3 reads CASSYSTSRPYEQYF. In DNA form, the CDR3 reads TGTGCCAGCAGTTACTCGACCTCCAGACCCTACGAGCAGTACTTC.

J is TRBJ1-5 and V is TRBV6-6; unclear D gene. V was cut by 0 bases and J by 5 bases, with 8 bases left in between. From germline, CDR1 is MNHNY and CDR2 SVGAGI (reference sequence). CDR3 length equals 14 residues. CDR3 bases: TGTGCCAGCAGTTACTCCATCAGTGATCAGCCCCAGCATTTT. This sequence encodes CASSYSISDQPQHF.

The V call is TRBV14, the J call TRBJ2-1; the match to TRBD1 covers 7 bases. Germline CDR1 reads SGHDN; CDR2 reads FVKESK. The ends lost 0 bases at V and 4 bases at J; junction bases unmatched: 15. CDR3 length: 19 amino acids. In DNA form, the CDR3 reads TGTGCCAGCAGCCAAGATCGCCTTTCTAGGGGGCTTCGGTACAATGAGCAGTTCTTC. As protein: CASSQDRLSRGLRYNEQFF.